Detailed here is one T cell receptor beta chain. The entry originates in a study of blood T cell repertoires in COVID-19. While infection was still active, Seattle patients were enrolled and then followed longitudinally. The CDR3 extends over 13 amino acids. Trimming shortened V by 4 bases and J by 4 bases, and 10 bases separated the two germline ends. Germline-derived CDR1 and CDR2 are SGHRS and YFSETQ. TCRdb's copy holds only in-frame clones and misses some; the assay was immunoSEQ multiplex PCR. Among a few hundred thousand clones listed, approximately 90% were seen once. The sequenced sample consisted of peripheral blood. V is TRBV5-1 and J is TRBJ2-3; no clear D. This TCR was recovered from a woman aged 50 to 65 with COVID-19, enrolled during active disease. The CDR3: CASSPQPPDTQYF. The CDR3 nucleotides are TGCGCCAGCAGCCCACAGCCTCCAGATACGCAGTATTTT.